Presented here are 22 T cell receptor beta chains from one specimen sequenced in a study of Ad26.COV2.S vaccination and SARS-CoV-2 variants. The data were produced by immunoSEQ multiplex PCR, yet TCRdb's version contains in-frame clones alone and is incomplete. The sample yields about 470,000 clones, about 90% seen once. Treatment meaning: about 20 received Ad26.COV2.S at low or high dose, single or two shots; roughly 5 received placebo; per-sample allocation not given. Day 63 after the first injection of vaccine or placebo was the sampling time. This sample comprised peripheral blood, obtained in a trial of Ad26.COV2.S vaccine versus placebo. The receptors originated from a person aged 18-65 years who received the Ad26.COV2.S COVID-19 vaccine or a placebo.

The V call is TRBV5-1, the J call TRBJ1-4; D remains ambiguous. V was pared by 0 bases and J by 0 bases, with 6 bases between. Germline V gene data show CDR1 as SGHRS and CDR2 as YFSETQ. The CDR3 runs 15 residues. CDR3 sequence (DNA): TGCGCCAGCAGCTTGGCGCCAGCAACTAATGAAAAACTGTTTTTT. This codes for CASSLAPATNEKLFF.

This clone was observed a few times. This chain joins TRBV19 and TRBJ1-1; perhaps TRBD1 as D (6 bases). Per the germline V gene, CDR1 is LNHDA and CDR2 is SQIVND (reference sequence). The CDR3 has 12 amino acids. V was shortened by 8 bases and J by 3 bases, with 10 bases between the two germline ends. The CDR3 sequence is CASGTGYTEAFF. CDR3 DNA: TGTGCCAGTGGTACAGGGTACACTGAAGCTTTCTTT.

The V and J genes are TRBV15 and TRBJ2-1, with no clear D. Trimming pared 2 bases from V and 9 bases from J, leaving 14 bases between. The CDR3 is made up of 14 amino acids. Germline CDR1 is LNHNV and CDR2 is YYDKDF (reference sequence). Here the CDR3 DNA reads TGTGCCACCAGCAGACTCGCTTCCTGGGGTGAGCAGTTCTTC. It is translated as CATSRLASWGEQFF.

This clone was seen only once. The V and J genes are TRBV27 and TRBJ2-7; 13 positions match TRBD2. The CDR3 runs to 16 residues. Germline lookup yields CDR1 MNHEY and CDR2 SMNVEV (reference sequence). The junction had 11 bases not matched to a gene; V was cut back by 8 bases and J by 4 bases. For the CDR3, the DNA is TGTGCCAGCCGGGGGGGACTAGCGGGGACATTTTACGAGCAGTACTTC. Its translation is CASRGGLAGTFYEQYF.

The chain links TRBV4-2 to TRBJ1-3, with a tentative D call TRBD1 (5 bases). In germline, CDR1 is LGHNA, CDR2 YNFKEQ. CDR3 length: 17 residues. V shed 0 bases and J shed 0 bases, with 12 bases lying between them. As DNA, the CDR3 is TGTGCCAGCAGCCAAGACAGGGCAGCTCTCTCTGGAAACACCATATATTTT. Translated: CASSQDRAALSGNTIYF.

J is TRBJ2-7 and V is TRBV5-6, with 10 bases that match TRBD2. The V gene end was trimmed by 1 base and the J gene end by 5 bases; junction bases not matched to a gene: 9. The CDR3 runs to 16 residues. In germline, CDR1 is SGHDT, CDR2 YYEEEE. CDR3 DNA: TGTGCCAGCAGCTTGTCGGGGCTAGCGGGAGTCGACGAGCAGTACTTC. Translated: CASSLSGLAGVDEQYF.

This sequence joins TRBV7-2 and TRBJ2-1; D unresolved. V dropped 1 base and J dropped 4 bases, with 17 bases sitting between them. CDR1 is SGHTA and CDR2 is FQGNSA in the germline V gene. The CDR3 runs to 17 residues. Written as DNA, the CDR3 is TGTGCCAGCAGCTTAGAAGCTTGGTCCGTTTCTTACAATGAGCAGTTCTTC. Translation: CASSLEAWSVSYNEQFF.

V usage is TRBV20-1 and J usage is TRBJ2-5; a possible D gene is TRBD2 (5 bases). Germline values: CDR1 DFQATT, CDR2 SNEGSKA (reference sequence). The V gene lost 3 bases and the J gene lost 5 bases, with 13 bases spanning the gap. This CDR3 region has 13 residues. Here the CDR3 reads CSASGRDLETQYF. CDR3 DNA: TGCAGTGCTAGTGGCCGGGATCTCGAGACCCAGTACTTC.

The chain has TRBV5-4 and TRBJ2-1, with D maybe TRBD1 (6 bases). The CDR3 loop spans 14 amino acids. Trimming took 3 bases from V and 4 from J, leaving 11 bases between them. Germline lookup yields CDR1 SGHNT and CDR2 YYREEE (reference sequence). In DNA, the CDR3 is TGTGCCAGCAGCTCCTCGAGGGGGTACAATGAGCAGTTCTTC. Amino acid sequence: CASSSSRGYNEQFF.

This clone was observed a few times. The rearrangement joins TRBV30 to TRBJ2-2; D is uncertain. The CDR3 is made up of 13 amino acids. V lost 0 bases, J lost 8 bases, and 10 bases lay in between. Per the germline V gene, CDR1 is GTSNPN and CDR2 is SVGIG (reference sequence). The CDR3, as DNA: TGTGCCTGGAGTGTACTGCCTCCGGGGGAGCTGTTTTTT. Its protein is CAWSVLPPGELFF.

In its sample, this clone was seen once. The chain joins TRBV7-3 to TRBJ2-3, with no clear D. This CDR3 is built from 14 residues. In germline, CDR1 is SGHTA, CDR2 FQGTGA. The ends were cut back, 0 bases at V and 5 bases at J, with 9 bases in the middle. Here the CDR3 DNA reads TGTGCCAGCAGCTTAACCACAAGCCGAGATACGCAGTATTTT. It is translated as CASSLTTSRDTQYF.

The chain recombines TRBV5-1 with TRBJ2-1; 12 nucleotides align to TRBD2. Looked up from germline, CDR1 is SGHRS and CDR2 is YFSETQ. The junction had 10 bases not matched to a gene; V was cut back by 6 bases and J by 6 bases. The CDR3 totals 16 residues. CDR3 loop: CASISTSGRLGNEQFF. CDR3 DNA sequence: TGCGCCAGCATCTCGACTAGCGGGAGACTAGGCAATGAGCAGTTCTTC.

This chain connects TRBV5-5 to TRBJ2-7; maybe TRBD1 (7 bases). Germline V gene sequence: CDR1 SGHKS, CDR2 YYEKEE (reference sequence). The V and J ends lost 0 bases and 1 base respectively, with 11 bases between them. The CDR3 length is 15 residues. In DNA form, the CDR3 reads TGTGCCAGCAGCTTGGCAGGGGGGCCTTCCTACGAGCAGTACTTC. Amino acids: CASSLAGGPSYEQYF.

This chain joins TRBV7-9 and TRBJ1-1; 8 bases are shared with TRBD1. This CDR3 comprises 15 residues. Germline values: CDR1 SEHNR, CDR2 FQNEAQ (reference sequence). With 5 bases clipped from V and 1 base from J, the junction kept 6 bases outside the gene matches. The CDR3 region is CASSPPGQANTEAFF. CDR3 coding DNA: TGTGCCAGCAGCCCGCCGGGACAGGCGAACACTGAAGCTTTCTTT. Full variable domain (outside the CDR3, taken from reference TRBV7-9 and TRBJ1-1): DTGVSQNPRHKITKRGQNVTFRCDPISEHNRLYWYRQTLGQGPEFLTYFQNEAQLEKSRLLSDRFSAERPKGSFSTLEIQRTEQGDSAMYLCASSPPGQANTEAFFGQGTRLTVV.

DNA for the CDR3: TGTGCCAGCGGAGACAGGGGGCGGAATGAGCAGTTCTTC. Translated, it gives CASGDRGRNEQFF. The chain joins TRBV27 to TRBJ2-1; 10 bases are a match to TRBD1. The CDR3 is 13 residues long. After removal of 8 bases from V and 7 bases from J, the junction contained 5 bases not matched to a gene. CDR1 and CDR2 (germline): MNHEY, SMNVEV (reference sequence).

The chain uses TRBV28 and TRBJ2-7, with 8 nucleotides matching TRBD2. Germline lookup yields CDR1 MDHEN and CDR2 SYDVKM. J gave up 7 bases and V 5 bases, and 7 bases lay outside the gene matches. The CDR3 contains 13 residues. CDR3 sequence (DNA): TGTGCCAGCAGTCTGGGGGTAGCGGGAGAGCAGTACTTC. This codes for CASSLGVAGEQYF.

This clone was seen once. V and J are TRBV4-3 and TRBJ1-2; D call uncertain. The CDR3 covers 16 residues. V lost 0 bases and J lost 8, with 19 bases in between. Germline V gene lookup returns CDR1 LGHNA and CDR2 YSLEER. This CDR3 reads CASSQDRLSGRYGYTF. Here the CDR3 DNA reads TGCGCCAGCAGCCAAGATCGTCTGAGTGGAAGATACGGCTACACCTTC.

This clone showed up just a few times. This chain joins TRBV19 and TRBJ1-4; the D is unclear. CDR3 size: 13 residues. The germline V gene has CDR1 LNHDA and CDR2 SQIVND (reference sequence). V shed 7 bases and J shed 7 bases, with 13 bases lying between them. The chain's CDR3 is CASTVKGIEKLFF. The CDR3 DNA is TGTGCCAGTACCGTGAAGGGAATTGAAAAACTGTTTTTT.

The CDR3 coding sequence is TGTGCCATCAGTGATGGACTTACCCACTACGAGCAGTACTTC. It codes for CAISDGLTHYEQYF. The rearrangement joins TRBV10-3 to TRBJ2-7, with D possibly TRBD2 on 5 matching bases. The V end lost 3 bases, the J end lost 3 bases, and 12 bases lay between the germline ends. Germline V CDR1 and CDR2: ENHRY, SYGVKD. This CDR3 is 14 amino acids long.

CDR3 in DNA: TGTGCCAGCAGCTTGGACGGCCAACTGAACACTGAAGCTTTCTTT. Translating it yields CASSLDGQLNTEAFF. The chain joins TRBV11-3 to TRBJ1-1; D is unresolved. V was clipped by 3 bases and J by 0 bases, with 11 bases between them. There are 15 residues in the CDR3. CDR1 and CDR2 from the germline V gene are SGHNT and YENEEA.

The V and J genes are TRBV5-5 and TRBJ2-2; D is ambiguous. CDR3 length: 12 amino acids. Germline assignment: CDR1 SGHKS and CDR2 YYEKEE (reference sequence). Trimming removed 4 bases at V and 8 bases at J, with 9 bases between. CDR3 protein: CASSRFVGELFF. The CDR3 DNA sequence: TGTGCCAGCAGCCGGTTCGTGGGGGAGCTGTTTTTT.

In its sample, this clone was seen many times. The chain combines TRBV15 with TRBJ2-2, with D unresolved. Trimming shortened V by 0 bases and J by 7 bases, and 9 bases separated the two germline ends. Per the germline V gene, CDR1 is LNHNV and CDR2 is YYDKDF (reference sequence). The CDR3 extends over 14 amino acids. CDR3 bases: TGTGCCACCAGCAGAGATCGGGTTGGCGGGGAGCTGTTTTTT. Translating it yields CATSRDRVGGELFF.